These 29 T cell receptor beta chains were sequenced from one sample in a study of blood T cell repertoires in COVID-19. Profiled with immunoSEQ multiplex PCR; TCRdb holds only in-frame clones, not every one. The sample includes 120,000 to 150,000 clones, about 80% of them seen just once. Sample: peripheral blood. The receptors here all came from a man in his forties or fifties with acute or convalescent COVID-19.

The chain recombines TRBV9 with TRBJ1-2, with 7 bases matching TRBD1. The CDR3 has 17 residues. V shed 0 bases, J shed 4 bases, and the junction held 12 bases outside the gene matches. Germline CDR1 and CDR2: SGDLS and YYNGEE. The CDR3, as DNA: TGTGCCAGCAGCGTAGACTTACAGGGGCGAGGAAGCTATGGCTACACCTTC. This gives the protein CASSVDLQGRGSYGYTF.

This clone has only a few counts. The chain is built from TRBV11-2 and TRBJ1-1; a weak D match, TRBD1 (5 bases). CDR1 is SGHAT, CDR2 FQNNGV, per germline. This CDR3 region has 18 residues. Trimming removed 1 base from V and 1 base from J, with 19 bases in between. The CDR3 DNA reads TGTGCCAGCAGCTTAGGGCTCGGAGGGGCGCGGAGGAACACTGAAGCTTTCTTT. Translated: CASSLGLGGARRNTEAFF.

The chain couples TRBV6-1 to TRBJ2-5, with D maybe TRBD2 (7 bases). The germline gives CDR1 MNHNS, CDR2 SASEGT. Trimming removed 2 bases at V and 5 bases at J, with 21 bases between. This CDR3 is built from 17 residues. The CDR3: CASSEQRGRGSRETQYF. CDR3 nucleotide sequence: TGTGCCAGCAGTGAACAGAGGGGGAGGGGGAGTCGGGAGACCCAGTACTTC.

The V gene is TRBV9, the J gene TRBJ2-2, with 9 bases lining up with TRBD1. The CDR3 runs to 15 residues. V trimming: 4 bases; J trimming: 2 bases; junction bases outside the gene matches: 3. CDR1 SGDLS and CDR2 YYNGEE come from the germline V gene. This CDR3 reads CASSLDRGNTGELFF. DNA for the CDR3: TGTGCCAGCAGCTTGGACAGGGGAAACACCGGGGAGCTGTTTTTT. Combining the CDR3 with reference TRBV9 and TRBJ2-2 gives the whole variable domain DSGVTQTPKHLITATGQRVTLRCSPRSGDLSVYWYQQSLDQGLQFLIQYYNGEERAKGNILERFSAQQFPDLHSELNLSSLELGDSALYFCASSLDRGNTGELFFGEGSRLTVL.

This rearrangement joins TRBV9 to TRBJ1-6; 7 bases align to TRBD1. The CDR3 is 15 residues long. Germline CDR1 and CDR2: SGDLS and YYNGEE. The junction had 7 bases not matched to a gene; V was cut back by 0 bases and J by 10 bases. The CDR3 DNA sequence: TGTGCCAGCAGCGTAGGGTCAGGGGGGCAATCACCCCTCCACTTT. Its translation: CASSVGSGGQSPLHF.

The chain combines TRBV2 with TRBJ2-3, with 10 bases lining up with TRBD1. The ends lost 6 bases at V and 6 bases at J; junction bases unmatched: 9. Germline CDR1 and CDR2: SNHLY and FYNNEI. This CDR3 region has 15 residues. The CDR3 here is CASSLDRGRGDTQYF. The CDR3 nucleotides read TGTGCCAGCAGCCTTGACAGGGGGCGCGGGGATACGCAGTATTTT.

This clone was seen only a few times. The chain has TRBV6-5 and TRBJ1-5; 7 bases line up with TRBD1. The CDR3 is 14 amino acids. The germline V gene has CDR1 MNHEY and CDR2 SVGAGI. Germline trimming cut 5 bases from V and 6 bases from J; bases unmatched to any gene: 7. Here the CDR3 reads CASSPTGDRQPQHF. DNA for the CDR3: TGTGCCAGCAGTCCTACAGGGGATCGTCAGCCCCAGCATTTT.

The chain links TRBV5-1 to TRBJ1-1, with D possibly being TRBD1 (6 bases). The V gene's germline CDR1 is SGHRS and CDR2 YFSETQ. Trimming removed 4 bases from V and 5 bases from J, with 24 bases in between. CDR3 length: 17 amino acids. Written as DNA, the CDR3 is TGCGCCAGCAGCCAAACACTACAACAGGGATCGGTAACTGAAGCTTTCTTT. It translates to CASSQTLQQGSVTEAFF. The whole variable domain, filled in from reference TRBV5-1 and TRBJ1-1, reads KAGVTQTPRYLIKTRGQQVTLSCSPISGHRSVSWYQQTPGQGLQFLFEYFSETQRNKGNFPGRFSGRQFSNSRSEMNVSTLELGDSALYLCASSQTLQQGSVTEAFFGQGTRLTVV.

The chain joins TRBV29-1 to TRBJ1-2, with D possibly being TRBD1 (5 bases). Germline V gene lookup returns CDR1 SQVTM and CDR2 ANQGSEA. The CDR3 loop spans 18 amino acids. Trimming removed 6 bases at V and 4 bases at J, with 30 bases between. The CDR3 DNA sequence: TGCAGCGTCGATGGAACCGGGACTGGAGGGTCTATACGCTATGGCTACACCTTC. Its translation is CSVDGTGTGGSIRYGYTF.

A word on this clone: Other DNA sequences in this sample translate to the same CDR3. The V gene is TRBV6-5, the J gene TRBJ2-4; possibly TRBD1 for D (5 bases). V lost 6 bases to trimming and J lost 0 bases, with 9 bases between them. Germline lookup yields CDR1 MNHEY and CDR2 SVGAGI. This CDR3 is built from 14 residues. The CDR3 loop is CASSRQGAKNIQYF. The DNA for the CDR3 is TGTGCCAGCAGCCGCCAGGGAGCCAAAAACATTCAGTACTTC.

This clone was counted a few times. The chain links TRBV6-5 to TRBJ1-5; D not certain. The length of the CDR3 is 12 residues. V was clipped by 6 bases and J by 7 bases, with 10 bases between them. CDR1 MNHEY and CDR2 SVGAGI come from the germline V gene. This CDR3 is CASSVLVQPQHF. In nucleotides, the CDR3 is TGTGCCAGCAGCGTACTGGTACAGCCCCAGCATTTT.

The chain is built from TRBV19 and TRBJ1-3; the match to TRBD1 covers 7 bases. CDR1 and CDR2 (germline): LNHDA, SQIVND (reference sequence). J lost 4 bases, V lost 7 bases, and 10 bases had no gene match. This CDR3 has 15 amino acids. In nucleotides, the CDR3 is TGTGCCAGTAATACGGGACAGCCAGGAGGAAACACCATATATTTT. This encodes CASNTGQPGGNTIYF.

The rearrangement uses TRBV28 and TRBJ2-4; 9 bases are a match to TRBD1. Germline trimming cut 3 bases from V and 0 bases from J; bases unmatched to any gene: 9. The CDR3 runs 18 residues. CDR1 and CDR2 from the germline V gene are MDHEN and SYDVKM. As DNA, the CDR3 is TGTGCCAGCAGTTTCGGGAGACAGGGGGTTCTAGCCAAAAACATTCAGTACTTC. Protein: CASSFGRQGVLAKNIQYF.

The chain recombines TRBV12-3 or TRBV12-4 with TRBJ2-3; D may be TRBD1 (6 bases). Trimming took 5 bases from V and 2 from J, leaving 8 bases between them. This CDR3 is 13 amino acids long. DNA for the CDR3: TGTGCCAGCAGTACAGGGTTCACAGATACGCAGTATTTT. Translating gives CASSTGFTDTQYF.

This rearrangement joins TRBV28 to TRBJ1-5; unclear D gene. Germline V gene lookup returns CDR1 MDHEN and CDR2 SYDVKM. Between the trimmed V and J ends, which lost 6 bases and 2 bases, there was a span of 11 bases. This CDR3 contains 14 residues. The CDR3 nucleotides are TGTGCCAGCAGGGAGGGAGTAGGCAATCAGCCCCAGCATTTT. Translation gives CASREGVGNQPQHF.

V usage is TRBV10-2 and J usage is TRBJ1-1, with D uncertain. The V gene's germline CDR1 is WSHSY and CDR2 SAAADI. V shed 2 bases and J shed 4 bases, with 14 bases lying between them. The CDR3 covers 15 residues. This chain's CDR3 is CASSEEGSWITEAFF. DNA of the CDR3: TGCGCCAGCAGTGAGGAGGGATCTTGGATCACTGAAGCTTTCTTT.

This clone showed up just once. The chain couples TRBV11-2 to TRBJ2-7; D uncertain. The CDR3 length is 13 residues. Per the germline V gene, CDR1 is SGHAT and CDR2 is FQNNGV. Trimming stripped 5 bases from V and 5 bases from J, with 13 bases between. The CDR3 nucleotides read TGTGCCAGCAGCCCCCGTCTGGAGAACGAGCAGTACGTC. It translates to CASSPRLENEQYV.

The chain carries TRBV19 and TRBJ2-7, with 7 bases matching TRBD1. The germline gives CDR1 LNHDA, CDR2 SQIVND (reference sequence). The V and J ends lost 5 bases and 5 bases, in that order; junction bases with no gene match: 9. The CDR3 is 14 amino acids. The CDR3 here is CASSAGTGANEQYF. Written as DNA, the CDR3 is TGTGCCAGTAGTGCCGGAACAGGGGCTAACGAGCAGTACTTC.

This sequence joins TRBV19 and TRBJ1-5; maybe TRBD1 (6 bases). Germline CDR1 is LNHDA and CDR2 is SQIVND (reference sequence). Trimming left V 7 bases short and J 3 bases short, with 13 bases between. The CDR3 is made up of 14 amino acids. CDR3 loop: CASNTGQHNQPQHF. CDR3 sequence (DNA): TGTGCCAGTAACACCGGACAGCACAATCAGCCCCAGCATTTT.

The chain uses TRBV24-1 and TRBJ2-2; D is perhaps TRBD2 (5 bases). This CDR3 is 12 amino acids long. Germline CDR1 is KGHDR and CDR2 is SFDVKD. Trimming pared 6 bases from V and 6 bases from J, leaving 7 bases between. CDR3 in amino acids: CATSYGAGELFF. CDR3 DNA sequence: TGTGCCACCAGTTACGGGGCCGGGGAGCTGTTTTTT.

This rearrangement joins TRBV29-1 to TRBJ1-6, with D possibly matching TRBD1 (6 bases). Trimming removed 5 bases at V and 2 bases at J, with 7 bases between. CDR3 length: 13 residues. Germline V gene sequence: CDR1 SQVTM, CDR2 ANQGSEA. Here the CDR3 DNA reads TGCAGCGTTCGACAGGCCTATAATTCACCCCTCCACTTT. It codes for CSVRQAYNSPLHF. The full variable domain, rest sourced from reference TRBV29-1 and TRBJ1-6, is SAVISQKPSRDICQRGTSLTIQCQVDSQVTMMFWYRQQPGQSLTLIATANQGSEATYESGFVIDKFPISRPNLTFSTLTVSNMSPEDSSIYLCSVRQAYNSPLHFGNGTRLTVT.

This clone has ten or more counts. The chain joins TRBV3-1 (or the pseudogene TRBV3-2) to TRBJ1-2; 8 nucleotides agree with TRBD1. The CDR3 contains 15 residues. CDR1 and CDR2 from the germline V gene are LGHDT and YNNKEL (reference sequence). V gave up 4 bases and J gave up 4 bases; unmatched junction bases: 8. CDR3 bases: TGTGCCAGCAGCCCTCAGGACAGGGTTTCCTATGGCTACACCTTC. Its translation is CASSPQDRVSYGYTF.

This clone was counted only a few times. V usage is TRBV18 and J usage is TRBJ1-6; weak D call: TRBD1 (5 bases). Germline values: CDR1 KGHSH, CDR2 LQKENI. CDR3 length: 15 amino acids. The V end was cut by 2 bases, the J end by 8 bases, with 13 bases between. Here the CDR3 DNA reads TGTGCCAGCTCACCAGGTGCCGGAGGGGATTCACCCCTCCACTTT. Its protein product is CASSPGAGGDSPLHF. The full variable domain, rest sourced from reference TRBV18 and TRBJ1-6, is NAGVMQNPRHLVRRRGQEARLRCSPMKGHSHVYWYRQLPEEGLKFMVYLQKENIIDESGMPKERFSAEFPKEGPSILRIQQVVRGDSAAYFCASSPGAGGDSPLHFGNGTRLTVT.

This chain uses TRBV7-2 with TRBJ1-5; 8 bases align to TRBD1. This CDR3 has 14 amino acids. V lost 4 bases, J lost 2 bases, and 1 base stayed unmatched. Germline assignment: CDR1 SGHTA and CDR2 FQGNSA. The CDR3 is CASSSDRGNQPQHF. DNA for the CDR3: TGTGCCAGCAGCTCGGACAGGGGCAATCAGCCCCAGCATTTT.

The CDR3 loop is CASSPRPLSVYYGYTF. CDR3 bases: TGTGCCAGCAGCCCCCGTCCCCTTTCGGTCTACTATGGCTACACCTTC. This sequence joins TRBV14 and TRBJ1-2; D uncertain. The germline V and J ends were trimmed by 4 bases and 3 bases, with 18 bases remaining between them. CDR1 is SGHDN and CDR2 is FVKESK in the germline V gene. The CDR3 covers 16 residues.

The genes are TRBV11-2 and TRBJ1-4; a weak D match, TRBD1 (5 bases). CDR3 size: 15 residues. The V end lost 0 bases, the J end lost 7 bases, and 12 bases lay between the germline ends. Germline V gene sequence: CDR1 SGHAT, CDR2 FQNNGV. In nucleotides, the CDR3 is TGTGCCAGCAGCTTAGACACCTCCAGGGTTGAAAAACTGTTTTTT. This encodes CASSLDTSRVEKLFF.

This clone occurred a few times. The chain links TRBV19 to TRBJ1-5; no clear D gene. CDR1 LNHDA and CDR2 SQIVND come from the germline V gene (reference sequence). V was cut by 3 bases and J by 0 bases, with 12 bases left in between. The CDR3 is 16 amino acids. CDR3 sequence (DNA): TGTGCCAGTAGTATCTCCACACAATATAGCAATCAGCCCCAGCATTTT. Its translation is CASSISTQYSNQPQHF.

The rearrangement links TRBV7-8 to TRBJ1-2; the D gene is possibly TRBD1 (5 bases). V was pared by 2 bases and J by 5 bases, with 18 bases between. The CDR3 length is 16 residues. Per germline, CDR1 SGHVS and CDR2 FQNEAQ. The CDR3 reads CASSLRGGAGEYGYTF. DNA of the CDR3: TGTGCCAGCAGCTTAAGGGGCGGGGCGGGGGAATATGGCTACACCTTC.

The genes are TRBV21-1 and TRBJ2-2; TRBD1, the table's D call, was not compared with the DNA. TRBV21-1 is given as a pseudogene. This CDR3 has 14 amino acids. CDR3 in DNA: TGTGCCAGCAACCGGACAGGGAACACCGGGGAGCTGTTTTTT. It specifies CASNRTGNTGELFF.